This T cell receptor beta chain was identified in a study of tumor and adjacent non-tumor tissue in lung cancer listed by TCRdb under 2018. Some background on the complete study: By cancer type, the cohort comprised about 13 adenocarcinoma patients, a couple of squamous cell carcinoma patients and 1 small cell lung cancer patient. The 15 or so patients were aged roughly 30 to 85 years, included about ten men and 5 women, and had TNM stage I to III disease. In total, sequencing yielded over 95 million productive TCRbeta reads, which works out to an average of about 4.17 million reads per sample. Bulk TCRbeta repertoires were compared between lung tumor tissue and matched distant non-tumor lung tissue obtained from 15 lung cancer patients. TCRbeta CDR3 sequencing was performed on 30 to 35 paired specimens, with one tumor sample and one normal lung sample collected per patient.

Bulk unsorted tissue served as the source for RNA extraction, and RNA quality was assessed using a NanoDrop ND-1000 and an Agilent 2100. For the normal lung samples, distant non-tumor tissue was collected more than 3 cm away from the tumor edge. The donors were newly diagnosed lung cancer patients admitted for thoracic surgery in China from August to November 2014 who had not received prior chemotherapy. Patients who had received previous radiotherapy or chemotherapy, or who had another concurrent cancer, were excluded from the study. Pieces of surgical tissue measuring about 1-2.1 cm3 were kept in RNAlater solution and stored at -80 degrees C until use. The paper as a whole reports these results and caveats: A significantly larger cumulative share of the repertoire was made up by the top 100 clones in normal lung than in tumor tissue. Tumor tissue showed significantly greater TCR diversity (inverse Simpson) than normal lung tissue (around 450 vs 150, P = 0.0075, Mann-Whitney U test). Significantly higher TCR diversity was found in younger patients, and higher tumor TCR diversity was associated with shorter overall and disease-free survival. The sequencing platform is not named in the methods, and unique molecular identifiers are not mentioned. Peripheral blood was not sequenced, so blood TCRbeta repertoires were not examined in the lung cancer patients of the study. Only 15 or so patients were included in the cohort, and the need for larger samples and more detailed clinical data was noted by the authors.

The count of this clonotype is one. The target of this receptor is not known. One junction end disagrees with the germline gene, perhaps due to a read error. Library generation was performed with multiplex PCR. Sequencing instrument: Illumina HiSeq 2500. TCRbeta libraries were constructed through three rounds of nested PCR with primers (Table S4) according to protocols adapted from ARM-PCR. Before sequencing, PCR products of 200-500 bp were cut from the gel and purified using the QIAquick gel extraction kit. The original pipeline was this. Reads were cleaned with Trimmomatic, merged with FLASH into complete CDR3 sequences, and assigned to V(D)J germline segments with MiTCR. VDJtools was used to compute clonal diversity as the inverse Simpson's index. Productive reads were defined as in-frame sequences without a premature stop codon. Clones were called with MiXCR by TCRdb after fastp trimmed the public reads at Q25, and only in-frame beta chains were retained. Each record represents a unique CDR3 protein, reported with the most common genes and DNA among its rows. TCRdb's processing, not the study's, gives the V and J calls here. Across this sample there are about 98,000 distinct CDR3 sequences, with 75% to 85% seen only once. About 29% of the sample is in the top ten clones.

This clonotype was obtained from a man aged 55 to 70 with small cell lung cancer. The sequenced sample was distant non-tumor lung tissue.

The CDR3 reads as follows: CASSESLGEGASTGELFF. The DNA reads TGTGCCAGCAGTGAGTCCCTCGGAGAGGGGGCATCCACCGGGGAGCTGTTTTTT. The chain uses TRBV10-1 and TRBJ2-2, with TRBD1 matching 7 junction bases. The germline V gene (reference sequence) gives CDR1 as WNHNN and CDR2 as SYGVQD. Including cysteine and phenylalanine, the CDR3 has 18 amino acids. Only the CDR3 DNA is retained, 54 bases long and in frame from the first base.